The 29 T cell receptor beta chains presented below share a single source sample, sequenced in a study of OX40 agonist ivuxolimab in advanced cancers. Here immunoSEQ multiplex PCR was the method, and the copy in TCRdb shows in-frame clones only, minus some. The table records about 68,000 clones, roughly 84% of them present only once. Sequenced material: CD4+ or CD8+ T cells sorted from blood, taken in a trial of the OX40 agonist ivuxolimab. The source of these receptors is an adult with an advanced solid tumor such as melanoma, head and neck, liver or kidney cancer.

The CDR3 sequence is CASSRGGVNEQFF. The CDR3 region has the DNA TGTGCCAGCAGCCGGGGGGGAGTCAATGAGCAGTTCTTC. The J gene is TRBJ2-1, the V gene TRBV11-3, with 8 bases lining up with TRBD2. The CDR3 covers 13 residues. Germline V CDR1 and CDR2: SGHNT, YENEEA. The junction had 3 bases not matched to a gene; V was cut back by 5 bases and J by 6 bases. The variable domain in full, with the rest retrieved from reference TRBV11-3 and TRBJ2-1, is EAGVVQSPRYKIIEKKQPVAFWCNPISGHNTLYWYLQNLGQGPELLIRYENEEAVDDSQLPKDRFSAERLKGVDSTLKIQPAELGDSAVYLCASSRGGVNEQFFGPGTRLTVL.

This chain connects TRBV6-1 to TRBJ1-5; D gene ambiguous. The V gene lost 4 bases and the J gene lost 9 bases, with 10 bases spanning the gap. The V gene's germline CDR1 is MNHNS and CDR2 SASEGT. The CDR3 extends over 12 amino acids. CDR3 nucleotide sequence: TGTGCCAGCAGTGCAGGCTCAGGGCCCCAGCATTTT. It translates to CASSAGSGPQHF.

This sequence joins TRBV5-6 and TRBJ2-2; a possible D gene is TRBD2 (5 bases). V lost 4 bases, J lost 5 bases, and 9 bases lay in between. Germline V CDR1 and CDR2: SGHDT, YYEEEE. The CDR3 is made up of 13 amino acids. The CDR3 is CASSPGVTGELFF. The CDR3 DNA reads as TGTGCCAGCAGCCCCGGGGTAACCGGGGAGCTGTTTTTT. Based on the CDR3 plus reference TRBV5-6 and TRBJ2-2, the full variable domain is DAGVTQSPTHLIKTRGQQVTLRCSPKSGHDTVSWYQQALGQGPQFIFQYYEEEERQRGNFPDRFSGHQFPNYSSELNVNALLLGDSALYLCASSPGVTGELFFGEGSRLTVL.

This chain links TRBV5-4 with TRBJ2-3, with TRBD2 as a possible D gene (6 bases). The CDR3 is 17 amino acids. The germline CDR1 and CDR2 sequences are SGHNT and YYREEE (reference sequence). V shed 4 bases and J shed 0 bases, with 18 bases lying between them. The CDR3 protein is CASSPEGTYSSTDTQYF. In DNA form, the CDR3 reads TGTGCCAGCAGCCCGGAGGGGACTTATTCTAGCACAGATACGCAGTATTTT.

The chain joins TRBV19 to TRBJ1-1, with D possibly TRBD1 on 6 matching bases. This CDR3 has 13 residues. Germline values: CDR1 LNHDA, CDR2 SQIVND (reference sequence). V was clipped by 3 bases and J by 1 base, with 6 bases between them. The CDR3 sequence: CASSMTGNTEAFF. CDR3 DNA: TGTGCCAGTAGTATGACAGGGAACACTGAAGCTTTCTTT.

CDR3 nucleotide sequence: TGTGCCAGCAGCGCGTGGGGTCAGGATCCCCTCCACTTT. Translating gives CASSAWGQDPLHF. J is TRBJ1-6 and V is TRBV7-9; D is unresolved. CDR1 and CDR2 (germline): SEHNR, FQNEAQ (reference sequence). V dropped 5 bases and J dropped 13 bases, with 15 bases sitting between them. CDR3 length: 13 residues.

The chain couples TRBV9 to TRBJ1-1; D perhaps matches TRBD1 (6 bases). The CDR3 runs 13 residues. The V end lost 4 bases, the J end lost 4 bases, and 11 bases lay between the germline ends. Germline V gene lookup returns CDR1 SGDLS and CDR2 YYNGEE. The DNA for the CDR3 is TGTGCCAGCAGCCCCTGGACAGTCACTGAAGCTTTCTTT. This encodes CASSPWTVTEAFF.

V and J are TRBV6-5 and TRBJ1-3, with D maybe TRBD1 (6 bases). Germline CDR1 MNHEY, CDR2 SVGAGI. V was shortened by 7 bases and J by 4 bases, with 14 bases between the two germline ends. The CDR3 extends over 14 amino acids. CDR3 nucleotides: TGTGCCAGCACTGCGGGGGGCGCCGGAAACACCATATATTTT. Its protein is CASTAGGAGNTIYF.

This rearrangement joins TRBV6-6 to TRBJ2-1, with unresolved D. Germline V gene sequence: CDR1 MNHNY, CDR2 SVGAGI (reference sequence). V dropped 6 bases and J dropped 5 bases, with 14 bases sitting between them. The CDR3 extends over 14 amino acids. DNA for the CDR3: TGTGCCAGCAGAGGACGGATCACAAACAATGAGCAGTTCTTC. The encoded protein is CASRGRITNNEQFF.

The rearrangement uses TRBV7-2 and TRBJ2-3, with D maybe TRBD2 (6 bases). CDR1 is SGHTA and CDR2 is FQGNSA in the germline V gene. Trimming shortened V by 8 bases and J by 0 bases, and 6 bases separated the two germline ends. The length of the CDR3 is 12 residues. Written as DNA, the CDR3 is TGTGCCAGCGGGGGGAGCACAGATACGCAGTATTTT. This sequence encodes CASGGSTDTQYF. Full variable domain (remainder filled in from reference TRBV7-2 and TRBJ2-3): GAGVSQSPSNKVTEKGKDVELRCDPISGHTALYWYRQSLGQGLEFLIYFQGNSAPDKSGLPSDRFSAERTGGSVSTLTIQRTQQEDSAVYLCASGGSTDTQYFGPGTRLTVL.

This clone appeared a single time. V gene TRBV5-1 combines with J gene TRBJ2-5, with 12 bases aligning to TRBD2. The germline V gene encodes CDR1 SGHRS and CDR2 YFSETQ. The CDR3 covers 14 residues. V shed 0 bases and J 7 bases; nucleotides not matched to a gene: 1. CDR3 region: CASSLELAGGTQYF. The CDR3 bases are TGCGCCAGCAGCTTGGAACTAGCGGGGGGGACCCAGTACTTC.

The gene calls are TRBV6-1 and TRBJ2-1; D not certain. CDR3 length: 12 residues. Germline V CDR1 and CDR2: MNHNS, SASEGT. The ends were cut back, 7 bases at V and 0 bases at J, with 4 bases in the middle. The CDR3 reads CASKRSYNEQFF. The CDR3 nucleotides are TGTGCCAGCAAACGCTCCTACAATGAGCAGTTCTTC.

V is TRBV27 and J is TRBJ1-3, with a tentative D call TRBD1 (5 bases). V was trimmed by 0 bases and J by 2 bases, leaving 20 bases between them. This CDR3 region has 19 residues. The germline V gene has CDR1 MNHEY and CDR2 SMNVEV (reference sequence). The DNA of the CDR3 is TGTGCCAGCAGTTTATCCACCCCCGGGGGGGGAGGAACTGGAAACACCATATATTTT. It encodes CASSLSTPGGGGTGNTIYF.

This sequence joins TRBV11-2 and TRBJ1-1; 8 bases are shared with TRBD1. The CDR3 consists of 14 residues. Trimming removed 4 bases from V and 1 base from J; junction bases left unmatched: 2. Germline lookup yields CDR1 SGHAT and CDR2 FQNNGV. CDR3 nucleotide sequence: TGTGCCAGCAGCTCAGGACAGGGGAACACTGAAGCTTTCTTT. Translated: CASSSGQGNTEAFF.

This clone was picked up many times. The chain has TRBV5-6 and TRBJ1-4; D is uncertain. The CDR3 sequence is 13 residues long. Trimming removed 0 bases from V and 7 bases from J, with 7 bases in between. Germline lookup yields CDR1 SGHDT and CDR2 YYEEEE. The CDR3 DNA follows: TGTGCCAGCAGCTTGGTGGGAGCTGAAAAACTGTTTTTT. It is translated as CASSLVGAEKLFF.

The rearrangement joins TRBV6-5 to TRBJ1-4; no definite D call. The V end lost 4 bases, the J end lost 6 bases, and 15 bases lay between the germline ends. Germline lookup yields CDR1 MNHEY and CDR2 SVGAGI. The CDR3 is 15 residues long. The DNA of the CDR3 is TGTGCCAGCAGTTCAACACAGCGTTTGGATGAAAAACTGTTTTTT. Its translation: CASSSTQRLDEKLFF.

The V and J genes are TRBV30 and TRBJ2-5; D is uncertain. Germline CDR1 and CDR2: GTSNPN and SVGIG (reference sequence). The CDR3 loop spans 13 amino acids. The V and J ends lost 2 bases and 2 bases respectively, with 9 bases between them. For the CDR3, the DNA is TGTGCCTGGAGTCGAAGGTCTCAAGAGACCCAGTACTTC. Translating it yields CAWSRRSQETQYF.

This clone came up a few times. J is TRBJ2-7 and V is TRBV5-1; TRBD1 aligns across 8 bases. Germline lookup yields CDR1 SGHRS and CDR2 YFSETQ. After removal of 0 bases from V and 4 bases from J, the junction contained 6 bases not matched to a gene. The CDR3 is 15 amino acids. The CDR3 protein is CASSLVAGGGYEQYF. The CDR3 region has the DNA TGCGCCAGCAGCTTGGTCGCAGGGGGCGGATACGAGCAGTACTTC.

The gene calls are TRBV5-3 and TRBJ2-1, with 9 bases identical to TRBD1. TRBV5-3 is marked as an open reading frame, function uncertain. V lost 4 bases and J lost 4; bases outside the gene matches: 9. This CDR3 has 16 residues. The CDR3 loop reads CARSAENRGPYNEQFF. DNA of the CDR3: TGTGCCAGAAGCGCAGAAAACAGGGGGCCTTACAATGAGCAGTTCTTC.

J is TRBJ1-2 and V is TRBV6-1, with 8 bases lining up with TRBD1. The CDR3 contains 14 residues. Germline assignment: CDR1 MNHNS and CDR2 SASEGT. Trimming cost V 2 bases and J 2 bases; bases outside gene matches: 1. CDR3 residues: CASSEWDRNYGYTF. The CDR3 DNA is TGTGCCAGCAGTGAATGGGACAGGAACTATGGCTACACCTTC.

The rearrangement joins TRBV5-4 to TRBJ2-3; D might be TRBD1 (5 bases). Trimming pared 4 bases from V and 6 bases from J, leaving 15 bases between. This CDR3 has 14 amino acids. Germline V CDR1 and CDR2: SGHNT, YYREEE (reference sequence). Here the CDR3 DNA reads TGTGCCAGCAGCCCATCAGGGCGGCTCGATACGCAGTATTTT. It encodes CASSPSGRLDTQYF.

The rearrangement joins TRBV18 to TRBJ2-2; D is possibly TRBD1 (5 bases). Germline V gene data show CDR1 as KGHSH and CDR2 as LQKENI. This CDR3 spans 14 amino acids. Trimming left V 6 bases short and J 5 bases short, with 13 bases between. DNA of the CDR3: TGTGCCAGCTCCCCAGGGTTCGGAACCGGGGAGCTGTTTTTT. This translates into CASSPGFGTGELFF.

The chain recombines TRBV13 with TRBJ2-1; maybe TRBD2 (6 bases). V dropped 5 bases and J dropped 8 bases, with 10 bases sitting between them. The germline V gene encodes CDR1 PRHDT and CDR2 FYEKMQ (reference sequence). This CDR3 is 12 amino acids long. CDR3 region: CASSHTGDEQFF. The CDR3 region has the DNA TGTGCCAGCAGCCACACGGGGGATGAGCAGTTCTTC.

This clone showed up just a few times. This rearrangement joins TRBV14 to TRBJ2-5, with 8 bases identical to TRBD2. The CDR3 covers 19 residues. Per germline, CDR1 SGHDN and CDR2 FVKESK. The ends lost 5 bases at V and 2 bases at J; junction bases unmatched: 19. CDR3 sequence (DNA): TGTGCCAGCAGCTTCTCACGAGGGGCTAGCGGGCGCTTTCAAGAGACCCAGTACTTC. It yields the protein CASSFSRGASGRFQETQYF.

The chain links TRBV5-4 to TRBJ2-5, with D possibly TRBD1 on 5 matching bases. The DNA end is more similar to TRBJ2-7, so the J call may be wrong. Germline V gives CDR1 SGHNT, CDR2 YYREEE (reference sequence). The CDR3 is 16 residues long. The chain's CDR3 is CASSPAIRVRVDEQYF. The CDR3 nucleotides read TGTGCCAGCAGCCCCGCCATCAGGGTACGGGTAGACGAGCAGTACTTC.

The chain carries TRBV6-5 and TRBJ1-2; D call uncertain. Germline CDR1 and CDR2: MNHEY and SVGAGI. V gave up 0 bases and J gave up 4 bases, with 9 bases separating them. This CDR3 has 14 residues. CDR3 DNA sequence: TGTGCCAGCAGTTACTCTGAGGAGCGCTATGGCTACACCTTC. Protein product: CASSYSEERYGYTF.

The chain joins TRBV5-1 to TRBJ2-5, with 8 positions matching TRBD2. CDR1 SGHRS and CDR2 YFSETQ come from the germline V gene. This CDR3 is 14 amino acids long. V shed 0 bases and J 5 bases; nucleotides not matched to a gene: 3. CDR3 sequence (DNA): TGCGCCAGCAGCTTGGCGGGGGGGGATGAGACCCAGTACTTC. Amino acid sequence: CASSLAGGDETQYF.

This clone was seen a handful of times. The V call is TRBV4-2, the J call TRBJ1-2, with D unresolved. CDR3 size: 14 residues. V was clipped by 0 bases and J by 12 bases, with 17 bases between them. Germline assignment: CDR1 LGHNA and CDR2 YNFKEQ. The DNA of the CDR3 is TGTGCCAGCAGCCAAGAAGGAGCGAGGGCAGCGCACACCTTC. It is translated as CASSQEGARAAHTF.

The gene calls are TRBV18 and TRBJ1-6; no firm D call. The CDR3 is made up of 12 amino acids. From germline, CDR1 is KGHSH and CDR2 LQKENI. V dropped 5 bases and J dropped 8 bases, with 7 bases sitting between them. The CDR3 sequence is CASSSSDSPLHF. CDR3 DNA: TGTGCCAGCTCATCATCGGATTCACCCCTCCACTTT.